This T cell receptor (beta chain) appears in the sequencing data of a study of blood T cell repertoires in COVID-19. Those enrolled in Seattle joined during active infection and were followed longitudinally afterward. Per the germline V gene, CDR1 is KGHSH and CDR2 is LQKENI. V lost 3 bases, J lost 0 bases, and 14 bases lay in between. The CDR3 is 16 residues long. How the authors handled the data: Amplification of reference gene primers was used by the study to estimate nucleated cell counts. The assay was immunoSEQ multiplex PCR, and TCRdb's table has in-frame clones only and misses some. D and trimming come from the DNA, and the V and J calls and clone size come from that table. The repertoire holds hundreds of thousands of clones, with 70% to 90% as singletons. This clone was seen a single time.

Sequences were obtained from peripheral blood. This TCR derives from a woman in her 30s with COVID-19, enrolled during active disease. The V and J genes are TRBV18 and TRBJ1-2; maybe TRBD1 (5 bases). The CDR3 spells CASSPGEGPSNYGYTF. The CDR3 DNA is TGTGCCAGCTCACCGGGGGAGGGTCCCTCTAACTATGGCTACACCTTC.